Below are 27 T cell receptor beta chains sequenced from a single sample in a study of blood T cells in healthy people across ages. The use of a sample-barcoded 5' primer and a J-beta primer mix characterized a second PCR of 7 to 11 cycles. TCRdb reprocessed the 5' RACE reads with MiXCR, giving one entry per CDR3 protein. The top ten hold approximately 2.9% of the sample, which has around 780,000 distinct CDR3 sequences, 20% to 30% seen once. This sample was also put to use in a study of T cells of mothers and their children.

Sequenced sample: blood. These receptors were taken from a boy aged 5-17 years in good health.

This rearrangement joins TRBV10-2 to TRBJ2-2; tentatively, D is TRBD1 (6 bases). Germline V gives CDR1 WSHSY, CDR2 SAAADI. Trimming pared 7 bases from V and 4 bases from J, leaving 13 bases between. The CDR3 length is 14 residues. This CDR3 reads CASTRTVSTGELFF. The CDR3 nucleotides read TGCGCCAGCACTAGGACAGTATCCACCGGGGAGCTGTTTTTT.

V usage is TRBV20-1 and J usage is TRBJ1-2, with D perhaps TRBD1 (5 bases). V was clipped by 3 bases and J by 8 bases, with 19 bases between them. This CDR3 comprises 14 residues. Germline-derived CDR1 and CDR2 are DFQATT and SNEGSKA (reference sequence). This chain's CDR3 is CSASGVRATEGYTF. CDR3 nucleotide sequence: TGCAGTGCTAGCGGGGTCAGGGCGACGGAAGGCTACACCTTC.

This sequence joins TRBV7-6 and TRBJ2-1, with 11 bases that match TRBD2. The V gene's germline CDR1 is SGHVS and CDR2 FNYEAQ. V shed 5 bases and J 4 bases; nucleotides not matched to a gene: 7. This CDR3 has 16 amino acids. CDR3 sequence reads: CASSEAGLAAYNEQFF. CDR3 coding DNA: TGTGCCAGCAGCGAGGCGGGACTAGCGGCTTACAATGAGCAGTTCTTC.

The chain joins TRBV20-1 to TRBJ2-5; D not resolved. The better agreement between TRBJ2-1 and the DNA end casts doubt on the J call. Germline V gives CDR1 DFQATT, CDR2 SNEGSKA (reference sequence). The CDR3 has 12 amino acids. The CDR3, as DNA: TGCAGTGCTACCAGGAGCTACAATGAGCAGTTCTTC. Translating it yields CSATRSYNEQFF.

The chain joins TRBV29-1 to TRBJ1-2, with D unresolved. This CDR3 spans 13 amino acids. Germline-derived CDR1 and CDR2 are SQVTM and ANQGSEA. Trimming stripped 7 bases from V and 2 bases from J, with 14 bases between. The CDR3 spells CSARIGENYGYTF. As DNA, the CDR3 is TGCAGCGCCCGGATCGGGGAAAACTATGGCTACACCTTC.

A word on this clonotype: This may stem from a read error, because a much larger clone lies one nucleotide away. J is TRBJ2-5 and V is TRBV7-2; TRBD1 or TRBD2 may be the D gene (5 bases each). The CDR3 consists of 13 residues. Germline CDR1 SGHTA, CDR2 FQGNSA. V gave up 5 bases and J gave up 0 bases, with 7 bases separating them. The CDR3 loop reads CASSRDHQETQYF. CDR3 DNA sequence: TGTGCCAGCAGCCGGGACCACCAAGAGACCCAGTACTTC.

This clonotype was seen a few times. The chain is built from TRBV12-3 or TRBV12-4 and TRBJ2-3, with D perhaps matching TRBD2 (6 bases). Trimming removed 3 bases from V and 6 bases from J, with 13 bases in between. This CDR3 is 14 amino acids long. The CDR3 DNA reads as TGTGCCAGCAGTTTGGTCCCAGGGAGGGATACGCAGTATTTT. This translates into CASSLVPGRDTQYF.

The chain combines TRBV20-1 with TRBJ2-5; the match to TRBD2 covers 8 bases. J lost 2 bases, V lost 6 bases, and 17 bases had no gene match. The germline gives CDR1 DFQATT, CDR2 SNEGSKA (reference sequence). The CDR3 is made up of 17 amino acids. CDR3 loop: CSAPDASGREVQETQYF. The CDR3 DNA sequence: TGCAGTGCCCCCGACGCATCGGGGCGGGAGGTGCAAGAGACCCAGTACTTC.

This clonotype was detected a few times. The gene calls are TRBV25-1 and TRBJ1-6; D may be TRBD1 (6 bases). The length of the CDR3 is 15 residues. Germline CDR1 is MGHDK and CDR2 is SYGVNS. Deletions cut 1 base from V and 7 bases from J, with 11 bases between. CDR3: CASSESGDLNSPLHF. CDR3 coding DNA: TGTGCCAGCAGTGAATCAGGGGACTTAAATTCACCCCTCCACTTT.

V usage is TRBV5-1 and J usage is TRBJ1-1; D gene unclear. Between the trimmed V and J ends, which lost 0 bases and 3 bases, there was a span of 9 bases. Looked up from germline, CDR1 is SGHRS and CDR2 is YFSETQ. The CDR3 runs 14 residues. DNA for the CDR3: TGCGCCAGCAGCTTGGTTCCGAGGGACACTGAAGCTTTCTTT. Protein: CASSLVPRDTEAFF.

V gene TRBV20-1 combines with J gene TRBJ1-5; 8 bases line up with TRBD1. This CDR3 spans 15 amino acids. Germline V CDR1 and CDR2: DFQATT, SNEGSKA (reference sequence). Trimming removed 4 bases from V and 6 bases from J; junction bases left unmatched: 11. The CDR3 DNA is TGCAGTGCTACGATGGGACAGGTAGGGGGTCAGCCCCAGCATTTT. Translating it yields CSATMGQVGGQPQHF.

This clonotype was counted between two and nine times. The chain joins TRBV5-1 to TRBJ2-1; 14 bases are a match to TRBD2. After removal of 4 bases from V and 5 bases from J, the junction contained 8 bases not matched to a gene. Looked up from germline, CDR1 is SGHRS and CDR2 is YFSETQ. The CDR3 loop spans 17 amino acids. CDR3 nucleotide sequence: TGCGCCAGCAGCCCACGGACTAGCGGGGGGAACCACAATGAGCAGTTCTTC. It translates to CASSPRTSGGNHNEQFF.

CDR3 loop: CSASRLRETYEQYF. The CDR3 DNA reads TGCAGTGCTAGTAGACTGCGGGAGACCTACGAGCAGTACTTC. This sequence joins TRBV20-1 and TRBJ2-1; 7 bases agree with TRBD2. The J call could be wrong; TRBJ2-7 is a better fit for the DNA end. The CDR3 is 14 amino acids. Germline V gene lookup returns CDR1 DFQATT and CDR2 SNEGSKA (reference sequence).

This clonotype was detected only a few times. The CDR3 region has the DNA TGCAGCGCGGGGACAGGGGGGAACACCGGGGAGCTGTTTTTT. Protein product: CSAGTGGNTGELFF. This chain uses TRBV29-1 with TRBJ2-2; 11 bases fit TRBD1. The CDR3 is 14 amino acids. Looked up from germline, CDR1 is SQVTM and CDR2 is ANQGSEA. V lost 7 bases to trimming and J lost 1 base; unmatched junction nucleotides: 2.

A few counts support this clonotype. The chain combines TRBV18 with TRBJ2-5; possibly TRBD1 for D (5 bases). Germline CDR1 reads KGHSH; CDR2 reads LQKENI. The CDR3 has 14 residues. V dropped 3 bases and J dropped 2 bases, with 10 bases sitting between them. CDR3 loop: CASSPGPHQETQYF. CDR3 DNA sequence: TGTGCCAGCTCACCGGGGCCCCATCAAGAGACCCAGTACTTC.

This chain joins TRBV20-1 and TRBJ2-1; D might be TRBD1 (6 bases). The DNA end favors TRBJ2-5, so the J call may be wrong. Germline CDR1 and CDR2: DFQATT and SNEGSKA (reference sequence). The CDR3 extends over 14 amino acids. CDR3 nucleotide sequence: TGCAGTGCTAGAGAATTTGACAGGCAAGAGACCCAGTACTTC. This gives the protein CSAREFDRQETQYF.

This chain connects TRBV20-1 to TRBJ2-1; maybe TRBD2 (7 bases). CDR1 and CDR2 from the germline V gene are DFQATT and SNEGSKA (reference sequence). Deletions cut 6 bases from V and 1 base from J, with 19 bases between. The length of the CDR3 is 16 residues. The CDR3 DNA is TGCAGTGCCCCCGTCACACGGGGGGCTTCCTACAATGAGCAGTTCTTC. It yields the protein CSAPVTRGASYNEQFF.

The J gene is TRBJ2-7, the V gene TRBV4-1, with a possible D match to TRBD2 (6 bases). V dropped 0 bases and J dropped 6 bases, with 12 bases sitting between them. The CDR3 covers 14 residues. The germline gives CDR1 MGHRA, CDR2 YSYEKL. This CDR3 reads CASSQDQGGTEQYF. The CDR3 bases are TGCGCCAGCAGCCAAGATCAAGGAGGGACCGAGCAGTACTTC.

The chain employs TRBV21-1 and TRBJ2-1. TRBV21-1 is flagged as a pseudogene. This CDR3 spans 14 amino acids. As DNA, the CDR3 is TGTGCCAGCAGCCCTTGGCGATGCCCGAATGAGCAGTTCTTC. It codes for CASSPWRCPNEQFF.

Only a few counts were recorded for this clonotype. V gene TRBV11-2 combines with J gene TRBJ1-4, with D tentatively TRBD1 (6 bases). Trimming shortened V by 5 bases and J by 4 bases, and 14 bases separated the two germline ends. The CDR3 length is 15 residues. Germline CDR1 and CDR2: SGHAT and FQNNGV. The CDR3 nucleotides read TGTGCCAGCAGCCAAGGTGGACAGCGTAATGAAAAACTGTTTTTT. Encoded protein: CASSQGGQRNEKLFF.

The rearrangement links TRBV5-1 to TRBJ2-1, with TRBD1 matching 8 bases. TRBJ2-7 explains the end of the DNA better; the J call may be wrong. Germline V gene lookup returns CDR1 SGHRS and CDR2 YFSETQ. CDR3 size: 15 residues. For the CDR3, the DNA is TGCGCCAGCAGCTTTTCGGACAGGGTTATCGACGAGCAGTACTTC. As protein: CASSFSDRVIDEQYF.

This clonotype was seen repeatedly, ten times or more. This chain connects TRBV13 to TRBJ2-3; TRBD1 matches 7 bases. CDR3 length: 14 amino acids. Germline lookup yields CDR1 PRHDT and CDR2 FYEKMQ (reference sequence). J lost 7 bases, V lost 8 bases, and 12 bases had no gene match. This CDR3 reads CASVTGSVRNTQYF. The CDR3 region has the DNA TGTGCCAGCGTGACAGGGTCTGTGAGGAATACGCAGTATTTT.

J is TRBJ1-1 and V is TRBV12-3 or TRBV12-4; perhaps TRBD1 as D (5 bases). The CDR3 sequence is 16 residues long. V was pared by 3 bases and J by 2 bases, with 16 bases between. CDR3 protein: CASSFAPGRTNTEAFF. For the CDR3, the DNA is TGTGCCAGCAGTTTCGCACCGGGACGGACCAACACTGAAGCTTTCTTT.

Only a few counts were recorded for this clonotype. This sequence joins TRBV29-1 and TRBJ2-5; D may correspond to TRBD1 or TRBD2 (5 bases each). This CDR3 comprises 13 residues. With 3 bases removed from V and 5 bases from J, the gap between germline ends came to 13 bases. Germline-derived CDR1 and CDR2 are SQVTM and ANQGSEA. CDR3 bases: TGCAGCGTTGACCTGGGGCCGGGGGAGACCCAGTACTTC. Translation gives CSVDLGPGETQYF. Supplemented by reference TRBV29-1 and TRBJ2-5, the full variable domain reads SAVISQKPSRDICQRGTSLTIQCQVDSQVTMMFWYRQQPGQSLTLIATANQGSEATYESGFVIDKFPISRPNLTFSTLTVSNMSPEDSSIYLCSVDLGPGETQYFGPGTRLLVL.

The rearrangement joins TRBV7-6 to TRBJ2-5; 9 positions agree with TRBD2. With 5 bases clipped from V and 5 bases from J, the junction kept 9 bases outside the gene matches. Germline values: CDR1 SGHVS, CDR2 FNYEAQ. This CDR3 is 15 amino acids long. CDR3 sequence (DNA): TGTGCCAGCAGCCGCCGGAGCGGGGGGTGGGAGACCCAGTACTTC. This gives the protein CASSRRSGGWETQYF. Looking up the rest from reference TRBV7-6 and TRBJ2-5 gives the full variable domain: GAGVSQSPRYKVTKRGQDVALRCDPISGHVSLYWYRQALGQGPEFLTYFNYEAQQDKSGLPNDRFSAERPEGSISTLTIQRTEQRDSAMYRCASSRRSGGWETQYFGPGTRLLVL.

This chain joins TRBV7-2 and TRBJ1-1, with 7 nucleotides matching TRBD1. V shed 0 bases, J shed 3 bases, and the junction held 1 base outside the gene matches. The length of the CDR3 is 14 residues. CDR1 SGHTA and CDR2 FQGNSA come from the germline V gene. CDR3 sequence: CASSLAGQDTEAFF. Written as DNA, the CDR3 is TGTGCCAGCAGCTTAGCAGGACAGGACACTGAAGCTTTCTTT.

This clonotype was counted between two and nine times. The V and J genes are TRBV2 and TRBJ2-1; TRBD1 matches 9 bases. V trimming: 5 bases; J trimming: 8 bases; junction bases outside the gene matches: 1. This CDR3 has 12 residues. The germline CDR1 and CDR2 sequences are SNHLY and FYNNEI. CDR3 loop: CASSTGGDEQFF. Written as DNA, the CDR3 is TGTGCCAGCAGTACAGGGGGCGATGAGCAGTTCTTC.